This is a list of T cell receptor beta chains from one sample in a study of shared clonotypes between healthy human individuals. Sequencing used immunoSEQ multiplex PCR; TCRdb keeps in-frame clones, though not all of them. This table holds over a million clones, 96% found once. The sequencing input was naive CD4+ T cells sorted from blood. The receptor set was obtained from a man aged 25 to 40 in good health. CDR3s include the opening cysteine and the closing phenylalanine or tryptophan. The D gene is left open where the match is weak. The size entry is marked missing in some rows and otherwise reads once, few, many or a size class.

cdr3_length d_call clone_size j_call v_call cdr3_aa cdr3_nt
11 . . TRBJ1-1 TRBV5-1 CASRGNTEAFF TGCGCCAGCAGGGGGAACACTGAAGCTTTCTTT
14 . . TRBJ1-1 TRBV7-2 CASSFQGTNTEAFF TGTGCCAGCAGCTTCCAGGGGACGAACACTGAAGCTTTCTTT
14 . . TRBJ1-1 TRBV5-4 CASSFSGGNTEAFF TGTGCCAGCAGCTTTTCGGGAGGCAACACTGAAGCTTTCTTT
13 . . TRBJ1-2 TRBV2 CASSESLNYGYTF TGTGCCAGCAGTGAATCTTTAAACTATGGCTACACCTTC
14 TRBD2 . TRBJ2-3 TRBV12-5 CASGLGGVTDTQYF TGTGCTAGTGGTCTGGGGGGGGTCACAGATACGCAGTATTTT
16 TRBD2 . TRBJ2-7 TRBV7-6 CASKRGASGSSYEQYF TGTGCCAGCAAGAGGGGGGCTAGCGGGAGCTCCTACGAGCAGTACTTC
17 . . TRBJ2-7 TRBV18 CASSPLPPSGGSYEQYF TGTGCCAGCTCACCACTCCCCCCGAGCGGAGGCTCCTACGAGCAGTACTTC
15 TRBD2 . TRBJ2-7 TRBV27 CASSPRTSPLREQYF TGTGCCAGCAGCCCGCGGACTAGCCCACTCCGAGAGCAGTACTTC
16 . . TRBJ1-1 TRBV7-9 CASSSLDNFMNTEAFF TGTGCCAGCAGCTCTCTGGACAATTTTATGAACACTGAAGCTTTCTTT
15 . . TRBJ1-5 TRBV5-1 CASRRTVAKNQPQHF TGCGCCAGCAGGCGGACAGTTGCCAAGAATCAGCCCCAGCATTTT
14 . . TRBJ1-2 TRBV29-1 CSVVGGANNYGYTF TGCAGCGTTGTTGGTGGGGCCAATAACTATGGCTACACCTTC
12 . . TRBJ2-1 TRBV29-1 CSVELGAVEQFF TGCAGCGTTGAACTGGGAGCGGTTGAGCAGTTCTTC
15 . . TRBJ2-5 TRBV7-6 CASSLGGGGGETQYF TGTGCCAGCAGCTTAGGAGGGGGAGGGGGAGAGACCCAGTACTTC
15 . . TRBJ2-1 TRBV5-6 CASRGEGSSYNEQFF TGTGCCAGCAGGGGAGAGGGGAGCTCCTACAATGAGCAGTTCTTC
16 . . TRBJ2-2 TRBV5-1 CASSLGAGLNTGELFF TGCGCCAGCAGCTTGGGGGCAGGCCTAAACACCGGGGAGCTGTTTTTT
15 TRBD1 . TRBJ2-7 TRBV5-1 CASSANSGQIYEQYF TGCGCCAGCAGCGCCAATTCGGGACAGATCTACGAGCAGTACTTC
16 TRBD2 . TRBJ2-1 TRBV11-2 CASSSLLGLHPWEQFF TGTGCCAGCAGCTCGTTACTGGGACTACATCCGTGGGAGCAGTTCTTC
15 . . TRBJ2-1 TRBV27 CASSWTREVSLEQFF TGTGCCAGCAGTTGGACGAGGGAGGTATCGCTTGAGCAGTTCTTC
14 . . TRBJ1-3 TRBV18 CATHGGSSGNTIYF TGTGCCACCCACGGCGGCTCCTCTGGAAACACCATATATTTT
12 . . TRBJ1-1 TRBV28 CASSFSRNEAFF TGTGCCAGCAGTTTTTCACGTAATGAAGCTTTCTTT
18 TRBD2 . TRBJ2-1 TRBV18 CASSPLILSTSGRNEQFF TGTGCCAGCTCACCATTGATTTTATCGACTAGCGGACGCAATGAGCAGTTCTTC
17 . . TRBJ2-3 TRBV28 CASSLSPGTRAKGAWYF TGTGCCAGCAGTTTATCCCCCGGGACCCGCGCGAAGGGCGCCTGGTATTTT
15 . . TRBJ2-1 TRBV5-8 CASSLIGGSYNEQFF TGTGCCAGCAGCCTGATCGGGGGTTCCTACAATGAGCAGTTCTTC
13 . . TRBJ1-2 TRBV28 CASSQVANYGYTF TGTGCCAGCAGCCAGGTAGCTAACTATGGCTACACCTTC
15 TRBD1 . TRBJ2-7 TRBV4-1 CASSKSGTGVYEQYF TGCGCCAGCAGCAAGTCCGGGACAGGGGTTTACGAGCAGTACTTC
14 TRBD2 . TRBJ2-1 TRBV18 CASTSSGSYNEQFF TGTGCCAGCACCTCTAGCGGGAGTTACAATGAGCAGTTCTTC
14 TRBD1 . TRBJ1-4 TRBV6-6 CASRRGTDNEKLFF TGTGCCAGCAGGCGGGGGACAGACAATGAAAAACTGTTTTTT
13 . many TRBJ2-7 TRBV29-1 CSVVSTPQSEQYF TGCAGCGTTGTATCTACCCCACAAAGCGAGCAGTACTTC
17 TRBD2 . TRBJ2-5 TRBV5-1 CASSLRLAGGGGETQYF TGCGCCAGCAGCTTGAGGCTAGCGGGAGGAGGGGGAGAGACCCAGTACTTC
14 . . TRBJ2-7 TRBV4-2 CASSHDGPLPEQYF TGTGCCAGCAGCCACGACGGACCCCTTCCCGAGCAGTACTTC
13 . . TRBJ2-3 TRBV5-1 CASSLVPGDTQYF TGCGCCAGCAGCTTGGTCCCGGGAGATACGCAGTATTTT
14 . . TRBJ1-2 TRBV5-1 CASSLQGPNYGYTF TGCGCCAGCAGCTTGCAGGGTCCTAACTATGGCTACACCTTC
11 . . TRBJ2-1 TRBV20-1 CSAEVLDEQFF TGCAGTGCTGAGGTACTGGATGAGCAGTTCTTC
15 . . TRBJ2-1 TRBV14 CASSQEPGRSNEQFF TGTGCCAGCAGCCAAGAACCCGGCCGAAGTAATGAGCAGTTCTTC
13 . . TRBJ2-5 TRBV19 CASMGSPTRTQYF TGTGCCAGTATGGGGTCCCCAACGAGGACCCAGTACTTC
12 TRBD1 once TRBJ1-4 TRBV6-6 CASSVTGEKLFF TGTGCCAGCAGTGTGACAGGGGAAAAACTGTTTTTT
16 . . TRBJ2-5 TRBV5-1 CASSSTGTGYQETQYF TGCGCCAGCAGCTCTACCGGGACTGGGTATCAAGAGACCCAGTACTTC
13 . . TRBJ1-1 TRBV29-1 CSVEGHEGAEAFF TGCAGCGTTGAAGGCCACGAGGGGGCTGAAGCTTTCTTT
17 TRBD2 . TRBJ2-2 TRBV4-3 CASSHPSGGRRTGELFF TGCGCCAGCAGCCATCCGAGCGGCGGGAGGAGGACCGGGGAGCTGTTTTTT
12 . . TRBJ1-5 TRBV19 CASSIEGQPQHF TGTGCCAGTAGTATAGAAGGCCAGCCCCAGCATTTT
14 . . TRBJ2-7 TRBV7-2 CASSLVVSASEQYF TGTGCCAGCAGCTTAGTCGTCTCCGCTAGTGAGCAGTACTTC
13 TRBD2 . TRBJ2-7 TRBV7-9 CASSWRELSEQYF TGTGCCAGCAGCTGGCGGGAGTTAAGTGAGCAGTACTTC
16 . once TRBJ2-4 TRBV5-1 CASSLTGTPDKNIQYF TGCGCCAGCAGCTTGACCGGGACACCGGACAAAAACATTCAGTACTTC
12 . . TRBJ2-5 TRBV6-6 CASRWYQETQYF TGTGCCAGCCGATGGTACCAAGAGACCCAGTACTTC
12 . . TRBJ2-7 TRBV28 CASSLSFYEQYF TGTGCCAGCAGTTTGAGTTTCTACGAGCAGTACTTC
14 . . TRBJ1-1 TRBV10-3 CAISGQGRGTEAFF TGTGCCATCAGTGGCCAGGGAAGGGGCACTGAAGCTTTCTTT
15 TRBD1 . TRBJ2-5 TRBV29-1 CSVEGRGLTQETQYF TGCAGCGTTGAGGGCAGGGGGCTTACCCAAGAGACCCAGTACTTC
16 . . TRBJ2-5 TRBV23-1 CASSTMDFYYQETQYF TGCGCCAGCAGTACAATGGACTTTTACTATCAAGAGACCCAGTACTTC
16 . . TRBJ2-3 TRBV4-3 CASSQEGSTSTDTQYF TGCGCCAGCAGCCAAGAAGGGTCAACTAGCACAGATACGCAGTATTTT
15 . . TRBJ2-7 TRBV9 CASSIGLEAYYEQYF TGTGCCAGCAGCATTGGGTTGGAGGCTTACTACGAGCAGTACTTC
16 . . TRBJ2-1 TRBV5-6 CASSLVVGTPNNEQFF TGTGCCAGCAGCTTGGTAGTCGGGACTCCAAACAATGAGCAGTTCTTC
15 . . TRBJ2-7 TRBV7-2 CASSGRSRRPYEQYF TGTGCCAGCAGCGGACGTAGTAGGCGTCCCTACGAGCAGTACTTC
15 . . TRBJ1-5 TRBV6-1 CASSAGTGTVQPQHF TGTGCCAGCAGTGCGGGAACAGGGACTGTTCAGCCCCAGCATTTT
15 TRBD2 . TRBJ2-1 TRBV10-2 CASSSSGSRENEQFF TGCGCCAGCAGTAGTAGCGGGAGTAGGGAAAATGAGCAGTTCTTC
16 TRBD2 . TRBJ2-3 TRBV9 CASSGRGTSGSDTQYF TGTGCCAGCAGCGGTAGAGGGACTAGCGGGAGTGATACGCAGTATTTT
17 . few TRBJ1-1 TRBV30 CAWSLDRFGRMNTEAFF TGTGCCTGGAGTTTAGACCGCTTCGGGCGGATGAACACTGAAGCTTTCTTT
12 . once TRBJ2-2 TRBV11-2 CASRTTGGELFF TGTGCCAGCAGAACCACGGGCGGGGAGCTGTTTTTT
16 TRBD2 . TRBJ2-2 TRBV11-3 CASGNSGGGSTGELFF TGTGCCAGCGGAAACTCGGGGGGAGGTAGCACCGGGGAGCTGTTTTTT
17 TRBD1 . TRBJ1-4 TRBV28 CASSLPIKSGQGEKLFF TGTGCCAGCAGTTTGCCCATCAAATCGGGACAGGGCGAAAAACTGTTTTTT